These T cell receptor beta chains were read from a single sample in a study of blood T cell repertoires in COVID-19. The assay was immunoSEQ multiplex PCR, and TCRdb's table has in-frame clones only and misses some. Among 70,000 or so clones listed, roughly 89% were seen once. The sequenced sample consisted of peripheral blood. The receptors originated from an elderly woman with acute or convalescent COVID-19. CDR3s include the opening cysteine and the closing phenylalanine or tryptophan. The order of the fields is J gene, V gene, D gene, clone size, CDR3 protein, CDR3 DNA. The D gene is left open where the match is weak. Size is omitted from some rows. Given values are once, few, many or a class for expanded clones.

J: TRBJ2-7
V: TRBV5-1
D: TRBD1
size: -
CDR3: CASSRDRAYEQYF
DNA: TGCGCCAGCAGCAGGGACAGGGCCTACGAGCAGTACTTC

J: TRBJ1-2
V: TRBV24-1
D: -
size: -
CDR3: CATSDDPRRGYTF
DNA: TGTGCCACCAGTGATGACCCGCGGCGGGGCTACACCTTC

J: TRBJ1-1
V: TRBV6-1
D: -
size: -
CDR3: CASSDPPWPGSNTEAFF
DNA: TGTGCCAGCAGTGACCCCCCCTGGCCGGGATCGAACACTGAAGCTTTCTTT

J: TRBJ1-6
V: TRBV3-1/TRBV3-2
D: -
size: -
CDR3: CASSQDRSPSGSPLHF
DNA: TGTGCCAGCAGCCAAGATAGATCTCCCTCGGGGTCACCCCTCCACTTT

J: TRBJ2-7
V: TRBV14
D: TRBD1
size: -
CDR3: CASSQPPGQGRLGEQYF
DNA: TGTGCCAGCAGCCAGCCGCCGGGACAGGGTAGGCTAGGCGAGCAGTACTTC

J: TRBJ2-5
V: TRBV18
D: -
size: -
CDR3: CASSRANQETQYF
DNA: TGTGCCAGCTCACGGGCCAATCAAGAGACCCAGTACTTC

J: TRBJ1-5
V: TRBV9
D: -
size: -
CDR3: CASSQAGSNQPQHF
DNA: TGTGCCAGCAGCCAGGCGGGGAGCAATCAGCCCCAGCATTTT

J: TRBJ1-2
V: TRBV6-2/TRBV6-3
D: -
size: -
CDR3: CASSLHGEELYGYTF
DNA: TGTGCCAGCAGTTTACACGGGGAGGAACTCTATGGCTACACCTTC

J: TRBJ1-1
V: TRBV6-5
D: -
size: -
CDR3: CASSSHLAGNGAEAFF
DNA: TGTGCCAGCAGTTCCCATCTGGCGGGGAATGGGGCTGAAGCTTTCTTT

J: TRBJ2-2
V: TRBV6-2/TRBV6-3
D: TRBD2
size: -
CDR3: CASSSPSGRPTNTGELFF
DNA: TGTGCCAGCAGTTCGCCTAGCGGGCGACCTACGAACACCGGGGAGCTGTTTTTT

J: TRBJ2-7
V: TRBV4-3
D: -
size: once
CDR3: CASSQVKWQSYEQYF
DNA: TGCGCCAGCAGCCAAGTCAAGTGGCAGTCCTACGAGCAGTACTTC

J: TRBJ2-7
V: TRBV21-1
D: -
size: once
CDR3: CASSGTGGLYEQYF
DNA: TGTGCCAGCAGTGGGACAGGGGGCCTGTACGAGCAGTACTTC

J: TRBJ1-5
V: TRBV7-2
D: -
size: -
CDR3: CASSLAPGQPQHF
DNA: TGTGCCAGCAGCTTAGCCCCCGGGCAGCCCCAGCATTTT

J: TRBJ1-1
V: TRBV19
D: -
size: -
CDR3: CASRRDTEAFF
DNA: TGTGCCAGTAGAAGAGACACTGAAGCTTTCTTT

J: TRBJ2-5
V: TRBV5-4
D: TRBD2
size: few
CDR3: CASSSKRGALIETQYF
DNA: TGTGCCAGCAGCTCCAAGCGGGGGGCGTTAATAGAGACCCAGTACTTC

J: TRBJ1-4
V: TRBV19
D: TRBD1
size: few
CDR3: CASTNTGVGKLFF
DNA: TGTGCCAGTACCAACACAGGGGTGGGAAAACTGTTTTTT

J: TRBJ1-2
V: TRBV5-6
D: -
size: -
CDR3: CASSAELLSYGYTF
DNA: TGTGCCAGCAGCGCGGAATTGCTGAGCTATGGCTACACCTTC

J: TRBJ1-6
V: TRBV7-2
D: -
size: -
CDR3: CASSLGARNSPLHF
DNA: TGTGCCAGCAGCTTAGGGGCAAGGAATTCACCCCTCCACTTT

J: TRBJ1-4
V: TRBV4-1
D: -
size: -
CDR3: CASSQLREKLFF
DNA: TGCGCCAGCAGCCAACTCAGGGAAAAACTGTTTTTT

J: TRBJ2-3
V: TRBV7-6
D: -
size: -
CDR3: CASSLAGGRDTQYF
DNA: TGTGCCAGCAGCTTAGCGGGGGGTAGAGATACGCAGTATTTT

J: TRBJ1-1
V: TRBV5-1
D: -
size: once
CDR3: CASSFQGTRDEAFF
DNA: TGCGCCAGCAGCTTTCAGGGGACCCGGGATGAAGCTTTCTTT

J: TRBJ1-6
V: TRBV3-1/TRBV3-2
D: -
size: -
CDR3: CASTRGGYNSPLHF
DNA: TGTGCCAGCACACGTGGCGGATATAATTCACCCCTCCACTTT

J: TRBJ1-1
V: TRBV11-3
D: TRBD1
size: -
CDR3: CASSKGQGAGSEAFF
DNA: TGTGCCAGCAGCAAAGGACAGGGGGCAGGGTCTGAAGCTTTCTTT

J: TRBJ2-1
V: TRBV11-2
D: -
size: -
CDR3: CASSLSLVANEQFF
DNA: TGTGCCAGCAGCTTGAGCCTAGTTGCGAATGAGCAGTTCTTC

J: TRBJ2-3
V: TRBV7-9
D: -
size: -
CDR3: CASSSTDSTDTQYF
DNA: TGTGCCAGCAGCTCGACAGACAGCACAGATACGCAGTATTTT

J: TRBJ2-1
V: TRBV4-1
D: -
size: -
CDR3: CASSYEESYNEQFF
DNA: TGCGCCAGCAGCTACGAGGAATCCTACAATGAGCAGTTCTTC

J: TRBJ1-6
V: TRBV6-1
D: -
size: -
CDR3: CASSEQSPLHF
DNA: TGTGCCAGCAGTGAACAATCACCCCTCCACTTT

J: TRBJ1-5
V: TRBV19
D: -
size: -
CDR3: CASTRGGRGRYNQPQHF
DNA: TGTGCCAGCACTAGAGGTGGGCGGGGGAGGTACAATCAGCCCCAGCATTTT

J: TRBJ1-6
V: TRBV7-2
D: TRBD1
size: -
CDR3: CASSLIVRTGALHF
DNA: TGTGCCAGCAGCTTAATAGTTAGGACAGGAGCTCTCCACTTT

J: TRBJ1-1
V: TRBV6-5
D: -
size: -
CDR3: CASRDNTNTEAFF
DNA: TGTGCCAGCAGGGACAATACGAACACTGAAGCTTTCTTT

J: TRBJ2-7
V: TRBV18
D: -
size: -
CDR3: CASSPKEGPYEQYF
DNA: TGTGCCAGCTCCCCTAAGGAGGGTCCCTACGAGCAGTACTTC

J: TRBJ1-1
V: TRBV14
D: TRBD1
size: -
CDR3: CASSQPGQGFPEAFF
DNA: TGTGCCAGCAGCCAACCGGGACAGGGCTTTCCTGAAGCTTTCTTT

J: TRBJ1-5
V: TRBV27
D: -
size: -
CDR3: CASSPGGWFQVSNQPQHF
DNA: TGTGCCAGCAGTCCTGGGGGCTGGTTTCAGGTTAGCAATCAGCCCCAGCATTTT

J: TRBJ2-5
V: TRBV7-2
D: TRBD2
size: -
CDR3: CASSLSAGGGQETQYF
DNA: TGTGCCAGCAGCTTATCAGCGGGAGGGGGGCAAGAGACCCAGTACTTC

J: TRBJ1-2
V: TRBV7-2
D: -
size: -
CDR3: CASSDLPDTYGYTF
DNA: TGTGCCAGCAGTGACCTTCCCGACACGTATGGCTACACCTTC

J: TRBJ2-1
V: TRBV28
D: TRBD2
size: -
CDR3: CATRASGVMNEQFF
DNA: TGTGCCACCAGAGCTAGCGGGGTTATGAATGAGCAGTTCTTC

J: TRBJ2-3
V: TRBV4-1
D: TRBD2
size: -
CDR3: CASSQVASGGSDTQYF
DNA: TGCGCCAGCAGCCAAGTGGCTAGCGGGGGGTCGGATACGCAGTATTTT

J: TRBJ1-5
V: TRBV20-1
D: TRBD1
size: few
CDR3: CSASSGGDQPQHF
DNA: TGCAGTGCTAGTTCAGGGGGTGATCAGCCCCAGCATTTT

J: TRBJ1-1
V: TRBV12-3/TRBV12-4
D: TRBD1
size: few
CDR3: CASSIDRGGAFF
DNA: TGTGCCAGCAGTATCGACAGGGGGGGAGCTTTCTTT

J: TRBJ2-7
V: TRBV25-1
D: -
size: -
CDR3: CASSEGQTHSYEQYF
DNA: TGTGCCAGCAGTGAAGGACAGACACACTCCTACGAGCAGTACTTC

J: TRBJ2-2
V: TRBV11-3
D: -
size: -
CDR3: CASSLEGGTGELFF
DNA: TGTGCCAGCAGCTTAGAGGGGGGAACCGGGGAGCTGTTTTTT

J: TRBJ2-7
V: TRBV11-1
D: TRBD2
size: -
CDR3: CASSVGLAGPGEQYF
DNA: TGTGCCAGCAGCGTGGGACTAGCGGGACCGGGGGAGCAGTACTTC

J: TRBJ1-1
V: TRBV19
D: -
size: -
CDR3: CASSIRGWNTEAFF
DNA: TGTGCCAGTAGTATCAGGGGCTGGAACACTGAAGCTTTCTTT

J: TRBJ1-1
V: TRBV20-1
D: -
size: -
CDR3: CSARDAEAFF
DNA: TGCAGTGCTAGAGACGCTGAAGCTTTCTTT

J: TRBJ1-3
V: TRBV28
D: -
size: -
CDR3: CASSLGGTSGNTIYF
DNA: TGTGCCAGCAGCCTGGGAGGGACATCTGGAAACACCATATATTTT

J: TRBJ1-2
V: TRBV28
D: TRBD1
size: -
CDR3: CASRSGQRLPNYGYTF
DNA: TGTGCCAGCAGGTCGGGACAGCGATTACCTAACTATGGCTACACCTTC

J: TRBJ1-5
V: TRBV11-2
D: -
size: -
CDR3: CASSSGNRNQPQHF
DNA: TGTGCCAGCAGCTCGGGGAACCGCAATCAGCCCCAGCATTTT

J: TRBJ2-2
V: TRBV7-7
D: TRBD1
size: -
CDR3: CASSAGQAFTGELFF
DNA: TGTGCCAGCAGCGCGGGACAGGCGTTTACCGGGGAGCTGTTTTTT

J: TRBJ1-2
V: TRBV27
D: TRBD1
size: -
CDR3: CASSPGGGQGRIYGYTF
DNA: TGTGCCAGCAGCCCTGGCGGAGGACAGGGGAGAATTTATGGCTACACCTTC